Listed here are 6 T cell receptor beta chains from one sample, sequenced in a study. TCRdb called the 5' RACE reads again in MiXCR, with one record for every CDR3 protein. The sample yields 45,000 to 55,000 distinct CDR3 sequences, 24% seen once. Sequenced: tumor-infiltrating naive CD4+ T cells sorted from the breast tumor. The subset denotes: naive CD4+ T cells, CD4+CD45RA+CD25-. These receptors originate from a female donor with breast cancer.

The rearrangement joins TRBV18 to TRBJ2-1; 11 bases are shared with TRBD2. CDR1 is KGHSH, CDR2 LQKENI, per germline. Trimming at V came to 5 bases and at J to 2 bases, leaving 5 bases not matched to a gene. CDR3 length: 16 amino acids. Here the CDR3 reads CASSASGRPPYNEQFF. In DNA, the CDR3 is TGTGCCAGCTCAGCTAGCGGGAGGCCCCCCTACAATGAGCAGTTCTTC.

Turning to this clonotype: Possible read error: a much larger clone is one base away. The gene calls are TRBV5-1 and TRBJ2-7; D is uncertain. Germline loops: CDR1 SGHRS, CDR2 YFSETQ. This CDR3 is built from 13 residues. CDR3: CASSYDGSDEQYF. CDR3 nucleotides: TGCGCCAGCAGCTACGACGGCTCCGACGAGCAGTACTTC.

The genes are TRBV2 and TRBJ2-7; D is tentatively TRBD1 or TRBD2 (5 bases each). The V end was cut by 9 bases, the J end by 4 bases, with 16 bases between. In germline, CDR1 is SNHLY, CDR2 FYNNEI. The CDR3 contains 13 residues. CDR3: CASLDWDGYEQYF. In DNA, the CDR3 is TGTGCCAGTCTAGATTGGGACGGGTACGAGCAGTACTTC.

A remark on this clonotype: At one end the junction does not follow the germline gene, possibly because of a read error. The chain carries TRBV7-7 and TRBJ2-3; D is undetermined. This CDR3 has 13 amino acids. CDR1 SSHAT and CDR2 FNYEAQ come from the germline V gene (reference sequence). CDR3 amino acids: CASSLDVRDTQYF. As DNA, the CDR3 is TGTGCTAGCAGCTTAGACGTTAGAGATACGCAGTATTTT.

The sample holds many counts of this clonotype. The rearrangement uses TRBV6-2 or TRBV6-3 and TRBJ1-3; the D gene is possibly TRBD1 (5 bases). CDR3 size: 12 residues. V was shortened by 4 bases and J by 4 bases, with 5 bases between the two germline ends. Germline CDR1 reads MNHEY; CDR2 reads SVGEGT. This chain's CDR3 is CASSWTGNTIYF. As DNA, the CDR3 is TGTGCCAGCAGTTGGACAGGAAACACCATATATTTT.

The rearrangement links TRBV15 to TRBJ2-7; 9 nucleotides align to TRBD1. The CDR3 is 15 amino acids. J lost 9 bases, V lost 0 bases, and 9 bases had no gene match. Germline V gene sequence: CDR1 LNHNV, CDR2 YYDKDF (reference sequence). The CDR3 DNA reads as TGTGCCACCAGCAGAGATCCCGGACAGGGGTGGGGGCAGTACTTC. Its translation is CATSRDPGQGWGQYF.